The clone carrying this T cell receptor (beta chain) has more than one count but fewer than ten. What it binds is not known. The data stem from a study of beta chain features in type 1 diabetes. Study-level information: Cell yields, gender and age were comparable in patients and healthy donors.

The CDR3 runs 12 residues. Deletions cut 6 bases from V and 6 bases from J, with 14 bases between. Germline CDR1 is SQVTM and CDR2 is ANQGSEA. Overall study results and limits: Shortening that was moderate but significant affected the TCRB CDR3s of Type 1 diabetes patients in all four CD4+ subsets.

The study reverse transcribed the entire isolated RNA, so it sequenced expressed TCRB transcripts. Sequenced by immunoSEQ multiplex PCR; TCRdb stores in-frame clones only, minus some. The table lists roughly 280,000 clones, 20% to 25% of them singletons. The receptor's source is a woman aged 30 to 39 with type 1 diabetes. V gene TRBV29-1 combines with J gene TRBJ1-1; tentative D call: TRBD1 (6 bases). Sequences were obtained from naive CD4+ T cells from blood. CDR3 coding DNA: TGCAGCGTGAGGGGGGGAAGCTCTGAAGCTTTCTTT. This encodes CSVRGGSSEAFF.